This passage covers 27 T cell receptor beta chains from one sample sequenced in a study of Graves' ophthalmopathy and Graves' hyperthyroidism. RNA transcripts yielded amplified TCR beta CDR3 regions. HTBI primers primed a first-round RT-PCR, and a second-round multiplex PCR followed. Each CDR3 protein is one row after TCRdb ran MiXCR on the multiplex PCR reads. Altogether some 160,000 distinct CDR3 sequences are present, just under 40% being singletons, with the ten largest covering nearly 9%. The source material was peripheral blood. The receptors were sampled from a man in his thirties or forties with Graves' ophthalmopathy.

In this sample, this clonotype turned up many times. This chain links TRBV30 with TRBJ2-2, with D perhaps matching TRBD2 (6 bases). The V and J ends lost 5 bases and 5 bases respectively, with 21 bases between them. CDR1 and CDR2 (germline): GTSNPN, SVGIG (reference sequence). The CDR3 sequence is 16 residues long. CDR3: CAWGGVLGEATGELFF. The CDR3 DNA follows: TGTGCCTGGGGGGGTGTGTTGGGGGAGGCGACCGGGGAGCTGTTTTTT. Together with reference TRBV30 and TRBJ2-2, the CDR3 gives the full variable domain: SQTIHQWPATLVQPVGSPLSLECTVEGTSNPNLYWYRQAAGRGLQLLFYSVGIGQISSEVPQNLSASRPQDRQFILSSKKLLLSDSGFYLCAWGGVLGEATGELFFGEGSRLTVL.

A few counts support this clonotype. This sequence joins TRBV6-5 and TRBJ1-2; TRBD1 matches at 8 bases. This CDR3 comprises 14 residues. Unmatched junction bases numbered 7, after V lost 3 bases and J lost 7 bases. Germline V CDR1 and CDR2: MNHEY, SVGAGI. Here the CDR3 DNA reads TGTGCCAGCAGTTATGTGCCAGGGGGCTCTGGCTACACCTTC. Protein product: CASSYVPGGSGYTF.

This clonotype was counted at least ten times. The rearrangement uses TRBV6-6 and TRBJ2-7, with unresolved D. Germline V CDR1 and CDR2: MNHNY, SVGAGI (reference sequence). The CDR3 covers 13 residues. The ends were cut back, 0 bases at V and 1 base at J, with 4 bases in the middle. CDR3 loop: CASSYSHSYEQYF. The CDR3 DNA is TGTGCCAGCAGTTACTCACATTCCTACGAGCAGTACTTC.

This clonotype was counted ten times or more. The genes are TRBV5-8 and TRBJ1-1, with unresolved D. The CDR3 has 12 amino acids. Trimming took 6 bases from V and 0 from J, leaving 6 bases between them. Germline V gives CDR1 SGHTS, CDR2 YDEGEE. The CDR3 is CASTGMNTEAFF. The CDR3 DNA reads TGTGCCAGCACGGGGATGAACACTGAAGCTTTCTTT.

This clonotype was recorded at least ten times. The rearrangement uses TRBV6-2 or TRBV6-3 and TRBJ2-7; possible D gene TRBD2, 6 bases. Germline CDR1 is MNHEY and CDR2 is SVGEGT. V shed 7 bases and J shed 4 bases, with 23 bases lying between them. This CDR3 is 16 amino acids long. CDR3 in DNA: TGTGCCAGCAACCTTCGGAGGGATGTATCCAGTTACGAGCAGTACTTC. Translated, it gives CASNLRRDVSSYEQYF.

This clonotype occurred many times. CDR3 region: CASSGGTARETQYF. The CDR3 bases are TGTGCCAGCAGTGGAGGGACAGCCAGGGAGACCCAGTACTTC. J is TRBJ2-5 and V is TRBV12-3 or TRBV12-4; tentatively, D is TRBD1 (7 bases). V shed 5 bases and J shed 5 bases, with 15 bases lying between them. This CDR3 has 14 amino acids.

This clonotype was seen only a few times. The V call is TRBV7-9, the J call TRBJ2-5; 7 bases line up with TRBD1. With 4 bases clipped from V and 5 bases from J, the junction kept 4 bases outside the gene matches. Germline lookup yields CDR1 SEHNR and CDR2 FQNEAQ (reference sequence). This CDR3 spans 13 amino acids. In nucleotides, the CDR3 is TGTGCCAGCAGCTCAAGGGGGCCTGAGACCCAGTACTTC. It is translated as CASSSRGPETQYF.

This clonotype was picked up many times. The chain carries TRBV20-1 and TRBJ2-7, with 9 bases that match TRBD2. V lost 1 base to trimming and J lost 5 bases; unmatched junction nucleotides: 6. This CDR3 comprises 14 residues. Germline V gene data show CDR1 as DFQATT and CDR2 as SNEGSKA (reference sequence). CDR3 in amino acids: CSARVGTSFNEQYF. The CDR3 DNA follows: TGCAGTGCTAGAGTTGGGACTAGCTTCAACGAGCAGTACTTC.

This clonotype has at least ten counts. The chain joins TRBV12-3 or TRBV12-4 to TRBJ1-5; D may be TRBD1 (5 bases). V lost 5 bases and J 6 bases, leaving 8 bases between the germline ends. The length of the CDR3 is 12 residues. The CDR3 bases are TGTGCCAGCAGTGCAGGGATTCAGCCCCAGCATTTT. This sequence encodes CASSAGIQPQHF.

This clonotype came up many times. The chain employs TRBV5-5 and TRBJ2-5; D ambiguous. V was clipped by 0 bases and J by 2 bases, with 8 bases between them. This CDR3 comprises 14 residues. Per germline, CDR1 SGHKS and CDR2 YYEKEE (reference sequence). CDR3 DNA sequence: TGTGCCAGCAGCTTGGGTTACAGTCAAGAGACCCAGTACTTC. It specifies CASSLGYSQETQYF.

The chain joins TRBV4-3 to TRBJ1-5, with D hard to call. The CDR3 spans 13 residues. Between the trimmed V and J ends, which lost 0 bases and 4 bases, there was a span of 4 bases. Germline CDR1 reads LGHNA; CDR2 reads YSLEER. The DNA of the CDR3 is TGCGCCAGCAGCCAAGACGAGAATCAGCCCCAGCATTTT. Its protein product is CASSQDENQPQHF.

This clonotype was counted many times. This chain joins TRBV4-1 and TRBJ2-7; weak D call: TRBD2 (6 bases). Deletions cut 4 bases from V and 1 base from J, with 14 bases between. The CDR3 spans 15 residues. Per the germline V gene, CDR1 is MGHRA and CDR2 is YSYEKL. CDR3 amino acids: CASSPGGARSYEQYF. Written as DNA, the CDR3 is TGCGCCAGCAGCCCTGGAGGGGCCCGATCCTACGAGCAGTACTTC.

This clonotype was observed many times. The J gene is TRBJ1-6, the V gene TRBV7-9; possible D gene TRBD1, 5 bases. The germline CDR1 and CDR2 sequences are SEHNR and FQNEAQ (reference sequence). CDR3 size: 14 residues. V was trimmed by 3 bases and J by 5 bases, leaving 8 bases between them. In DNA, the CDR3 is TGTGCCAGCAGCTTGGGACCGGATAATTCACCCCTCCACTTT. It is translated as CASSLGPDNSPLHF.

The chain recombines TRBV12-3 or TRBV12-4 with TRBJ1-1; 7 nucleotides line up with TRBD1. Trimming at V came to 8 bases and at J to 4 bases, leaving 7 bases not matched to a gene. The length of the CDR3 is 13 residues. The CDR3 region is CASGATGSTEAFF. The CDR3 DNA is TGTGCCAGCGGGGCGACAGGGAGCACTGAAGCTTTCTTT.

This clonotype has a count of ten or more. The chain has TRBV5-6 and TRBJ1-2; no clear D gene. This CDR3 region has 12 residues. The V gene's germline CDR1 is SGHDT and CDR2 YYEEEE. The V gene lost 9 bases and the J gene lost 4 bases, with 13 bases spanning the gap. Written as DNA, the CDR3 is TGTGCCACATTCGGGTGGTCCTATGGCTACACCTTC. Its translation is CATFGWSYGYTF. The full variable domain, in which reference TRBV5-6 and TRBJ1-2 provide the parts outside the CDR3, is DAGVTQSPTHLIKTRGQQVTLRCSPKSGHDTVSWYQQALGQGPQFIFQYYEEEERQRGNFPDRFSGHQFPNYSSELNVNALLLGDSALYLCATFGWSYGYTFGSGTRLTVV.

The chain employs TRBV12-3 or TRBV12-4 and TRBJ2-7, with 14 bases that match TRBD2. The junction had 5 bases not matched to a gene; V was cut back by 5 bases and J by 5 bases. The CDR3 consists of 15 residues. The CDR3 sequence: CASSGRLAGGNEQYF. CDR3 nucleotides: TGTGCCAGCAGTGGGCGACTAGCGGGAGGGAACGAGCAGTACTTC.

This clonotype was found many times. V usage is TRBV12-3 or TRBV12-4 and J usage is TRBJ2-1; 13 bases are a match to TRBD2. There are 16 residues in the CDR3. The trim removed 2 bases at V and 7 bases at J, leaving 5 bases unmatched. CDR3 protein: CASSLPTSGGGNEQFF. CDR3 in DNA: TGTGCCAGCAGTTTACCTACTAGCGGGGGGGGGAATGAGCAGTTCTTC.

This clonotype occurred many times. The CDR3 coding sequence is TGTGCCAGCAGCTTAGAGCCCCGTTTTAACTATGGCTACACCTTC. This translates into CASSLEPRFNYGYTF. V and J are TRBV7-2 and TRBJ1-2; D unclear. CDR1 is SGHTA and CDR2 is FQGNSA in the germline V gene. V gave up 1 base and J gave up 1 base, with 10 bases separating them. The CDR3 sequence is 15 residues long.

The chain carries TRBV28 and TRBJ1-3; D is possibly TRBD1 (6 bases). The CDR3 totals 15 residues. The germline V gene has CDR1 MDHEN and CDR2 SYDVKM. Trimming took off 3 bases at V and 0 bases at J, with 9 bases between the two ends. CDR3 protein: CASSFLGGSGNTIYF. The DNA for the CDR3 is TGTGCCAGCAGTTTTTTAGGGGGCTCTGGAAACACCATATATTTT.

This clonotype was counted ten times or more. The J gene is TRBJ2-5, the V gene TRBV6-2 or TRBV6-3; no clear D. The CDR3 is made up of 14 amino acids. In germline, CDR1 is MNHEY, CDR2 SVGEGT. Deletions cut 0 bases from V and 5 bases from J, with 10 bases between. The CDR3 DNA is TGTGCCAGCAGTTACTCGATCTTGACGGAGACCCAGTACTTC. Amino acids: CASSYSILTETQYF.

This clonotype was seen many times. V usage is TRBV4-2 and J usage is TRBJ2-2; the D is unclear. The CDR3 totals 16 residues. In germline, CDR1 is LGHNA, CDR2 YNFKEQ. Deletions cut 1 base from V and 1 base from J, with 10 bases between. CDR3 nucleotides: TGTGCCAGCAGCCAAGTTAACTGGGGGAACACCGGGGAGCTGTTTTTT. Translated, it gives CASSQVNWGNTGELFF.

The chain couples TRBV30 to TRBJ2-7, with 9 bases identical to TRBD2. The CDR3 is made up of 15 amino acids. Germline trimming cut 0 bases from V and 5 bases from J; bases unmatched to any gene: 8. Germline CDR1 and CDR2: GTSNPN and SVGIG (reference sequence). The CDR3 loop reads CAWSVMASGNNEQYF. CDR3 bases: TGTGCCTGGAGTGTGATGGCTAGCGGGAACAACGAGCAGTACTTC.

The CDR3 DNA follows: TGTGCCAGCAGCCTAGGACAGGGGTTTTACCAGCCCCAGCATTTT. This encodes CASSLGQGFYQPQHF. The V gene is TRBV12-3 or TRBV12-4, the J gene TRBJ1-5; 9 bases fit TRBD1. The CDR3 length is 15 residues. V lost 6 bases, J lost 7 bases, and 10 bases stayed unmatched.

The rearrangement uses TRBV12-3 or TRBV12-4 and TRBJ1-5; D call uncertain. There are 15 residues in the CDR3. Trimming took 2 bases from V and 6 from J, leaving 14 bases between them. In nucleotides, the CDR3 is TGTGCCAGCAGTTTAACGGCCACCGTTGTTCAGCCCCAGCATTTT. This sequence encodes CASSLTATVVQPQHF.

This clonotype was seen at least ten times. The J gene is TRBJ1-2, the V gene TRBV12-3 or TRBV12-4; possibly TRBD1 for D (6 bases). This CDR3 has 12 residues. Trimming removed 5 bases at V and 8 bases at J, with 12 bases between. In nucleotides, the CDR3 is TGTGCCAGCAGTAATGGACAGTGGGGCTACACCTTC. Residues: CASSNGQWGYTF.

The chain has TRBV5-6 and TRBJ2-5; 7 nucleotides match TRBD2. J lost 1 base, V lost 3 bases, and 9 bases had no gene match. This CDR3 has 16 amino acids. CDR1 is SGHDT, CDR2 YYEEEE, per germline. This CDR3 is CASSWGGFEVQETQYF. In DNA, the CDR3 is TGTGCCAGCAGCTGGGGGGGGTTCGAGGTCCAAGAGACCCAGTACTTC.

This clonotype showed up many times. The CDR3 here is CAWSVMPGDSYGYTF. The CDR3 DNA sequence: TGTGCCTGGAGTGTAATGCCGGGGGACAGCTATGGCTACACCTTC. J is TRBJ1-2 and V is TRBV30; 7 nucleotides agree with TRBD1. Germline V gives CDR1 GTSNPN, CDR2 SVGIG (reference sequence). With V trimmed by 0 bases and J by 4 bases, 8 bases remained unmatched. This CDR3 is 15 amino acids long.